A selection of T cell receptor beta chains follows, all from one sample in a study of blood T cell repertoires in COVID-19. Sequencing used immunoSEQ multiplex PCR; TCRdb keeps in-frame clones, though not all of them. The table shows roughly 14,000 clones, with 70% to 90% occurring only once. Sequenced material: peripheral blood. Every receptor here comes from a human donor with active COVID-19. The donor label of this sample is uncertain. Both conserved end residues are part of each CDR3. A D gene is named only where the DNA matches it firmly. Clone size appears in some rows only: once, few, many, or a class for an expanded clone.

D: TRBD2
size: -
J: TRBJ2-7
V: TRBV4-1
CDR3: CASSQDQLAGDEQYF
DNA: TGCGCCAGCAGCCAAGATCAGCTAGCGGGAGACGAGCAGTACTTC

D: -
size: -
J: TRBJ1-4
V: TRBV5-4
CDR3: CASSSYSTAREKLFF
DNA: TGTGCCAGCAGCTCCTACAGTACGGCGCGTGAAAAACTGTTTTTT

D: -
size: -
J: TRBJ1-2
V: TRBV7-8
CDR3: CASSPEDVDRQTYGYTF
DNA: TGTGCCAGCAGCCCCGAAGATGTGGACAGACAGACCTATGGCTACACCTTC

D: -
size: -
J: TRBJ2-1
V: TRBV7-3
CDR3: CASSLMATTAPNEQFF
DNA: TGTGCCAGCAGCTTAATGGCAACCACCGCACCAAATGAGCAGTTCTTC

D: TRBD2
size: once
J: TRBJ2-5
V: TRBV13
CDR3: CASSYSGGEETQYF
DNA: TGTGCCAGCAGCTATAGCGGGGGGGAAGAGACCCAGTACTTC

D: -
size: -
J: TRBJ1-2
V: TRBV12-3/TRBV12-4
CDR3: CASSSDGGGGYTF
DNA: TGTGCCAGCAGTTCCGATGGGGGGGGTGGCTACACCTTC

D: -
size: -
J: TRBJ1-5
V: TRBV5-8
CDR3: CASSSRQRNQPQHF
DNA: TGTGCCAGCAGCTCACGACAGCGTAATCAGCCCCAGCATTTT

D: -
size: -
J: TRBJ2-2
V: TRBV18
CDR3: CASSPRWEPTTGELFF
DNA: TGTGCCAGCTCACCAAGGTGGGAGCCGACCACCGGGGAGCTGTTTTTT

D: TRBD1
size: -
J: TRBJ2-3
V: TRBV18
CDR3: CASSRRQGIRDTQYF
DNA: TGTGCCAGCTCACGAAGACAGGGGATTCGGGATACGCAGTATTTT

D: TRBD1
size: -
J: TRBJ1-3
V: TRBV24-1
CDR3: CATFSRGSGGNTIYF
DNA: TGTGCCACTTTCTCCAGGGGGTCGGGGGGAAACACCATATATTTT

D: -
size: once
J: TRBJ2-3
V: TRBV2
CDR3: CAISEGVADTQYF
DNA: TGTGCCATCTCTGAGGGGGTGGCAGATACGCAGTATTTT

D: -
size: once
J: TRBJ1-1
V: TRBV10-3
CDR3: CAILRGTEAFF
DNA: TGTGCCATCCTCAGGGGCACTGAAGCTTTCTTT

D: TRBD1
size: -
J: TRBJ2-7
V: TRBV6-6
CDR3: CASSLDRAREQYF
DNA: TGTGCCAGCAGCCTCGACAGGGCTAGGGAGCAGTACTTC

D: TRBD1
size: -
J: TRBJ1-2
V: TRBV7-2
CDR3: CASSLRQGTSVYTF
DNA: TGTGCCAGCAGCTTAAGACAGGGAACTTCAGTATACACCTTC

D: -
size: -
J: TRBJ2-1
V: TRBV5-1
CDR3: CASSLGDISYNEQFF
DNA: TGCGCCAGCAGCTTGGGCGATATCTCCTACAATGAGCAGTTCTTC

D: -
size: few
J: TRBJ2-3
V: TRBV3-1/TRBV3-2
CDR3: CASSQVRVAELVDTQYF
DNA: TGTGCCAGCAGCCAAGTGAGGGTAGCGGAACTGGTAGATACGCAGTATTTT

D: TRBD2
size: -
J: TRBJ2-1
V: TRBV9
CDR3: CASTASGSSYNEQFF
DNA: TGTGCCAGCACCGCTAGCGGGAGTTCCTACAATGAGCAGTTCTTC

D: TRBD2
size: -
J: TRBJ2-5
V: TRBV9
CDR3: CASSVGASGVSSEETQYF
DNA: TGTGCCAGCAGCGTAGGGGCTAGCGGGGTTTCGTCCGAAGAGACCCAGTACTTC

D: TRBD1
size: -
J: TRBJ2-1
V: TRBV13
CDR3: CASSSQGAHYNEQFF
DNA: TGTGCCAGCAGCTCCCAGGGGGCCCACTACAATGAGCAGTTCTTC

D: -
size: -
J: TRBJ1-5
V: TRBV27
CDR3: CASSPGQPNQPQHF
DNA: TGTGCCAGCAGTCCCGGACAGCCTAATCAGCCCCAGCATTTT

D: -
size: -
J: TRBJ1-2
V: TRBV10-3
CDR3: CAISEPQGLDYGYTF
DNA: TGTGCCATCAGTGAGCCACAGGGCTTAGACTATGGCTACACCTTC

D: TRBD2
size: -
J: TRBJ2-7
V: TRBV27
CDR3: CASSLSGLGEGNHEQYF
DNA: TGTGCCAGCAGTTTATCGGGTTTGGGGGAGGGCAACCACGAGCAGTACTTC

D: -
size: -
J: TRBJ1-3
V: TRBV25-1
CDR3: CASSEIETGNTIYF
DNA: TGTGCCAGCAGTGAGATAGAGACTGGAAACACCATATATTTT

D: -
size: -
J: TRBJ1-6
V: TRBV27
CDR3: CASSPSRVNSPLHF
DNA: TGTGCCAGCAGTCCGAGCAGGGTCAATTCACCCCTCCACTTT

D: TRBD1
size: -
J: TRBJ1-2
V: TRBV5-1
CDR3: CASSWGHTDREGGYTF
DNA: TGCGCCAGCAGCTGGGGGCACACGGACAGGGAGGGTGGCTACACCTTC

D: -
size: once
J: TRBJ1-2
V: TRBV28
CDR3: CASSLWDNIYGYTF
DNA: TGTGCCAGCAGTTTATGGGACAACATCTATGGCTACACCTTC

D: -
size: -
J: TRBJ1-2
V: TRBV18
CDR3: CASSPGVEGYGYTF
DNA: TGTGCCAGCTCACCAGGGGTTGAGGGCTATGGCTACACCTTC

D: -
size: -
J: TRBJ1-4
V: TRBV6-1
CDR3: CASSEIYTTNEKLFF
DNA: TGTGCCAGCAGTGAAATATATACAACTAATGAAAAACTGTTTTTT

D: TRBD2
size: -
J: TRBJ2-4
V: TRBV27
CDR3: CASSLVPNSGAKNIQYF
DNA: TGTGCCAGCAGTTTAGTCCCCAATAGCGGGGCCAAAAACATTCAGTACTTC

D: -
size: -
J: TRBJ1-6
V: TRBV6-5
CDR3: CASSLIYNVYNSPLHF
DNA: TGTGCCAGCAGTTTAATATACAATGTTTATAATTCACCCCTCCACTTT

D: -
size: -
J: TRBJ2-7
V: TRBV18
CDR3: CASSPLPRGREQYF
DNA: TGTGCCAGCTCACCACTTCCCCGGGGGAGAGAGCAGTACTTC

D: -
size: -
J: TRBJ1-5
V: TRBV10-3
CDR3: CAISESAGERQPQHF
DNA: TGTGCCATCAGTGAGTCTGCAGGGGAACGGCAGCCCCAGCATTTT

D: -
size: few
J: TRBJ2-2
V: TRBV4-1
CDR3: CASSQVLQNTGELFF
DNA: TGCGCCAGCAGCCAAGTTTTACAGAACACCGGGGAGCTGTTTTTT

D: -
size: -
J: TRBJ2-5
V: TRBV12-2
CDR3: CASRFGTSGGESPETQYF
DNA: TGTGCAAGTCGCTTCGGGACTAGCGGGGGGGAAAGCCCTGAGACCCAGTACTTC

D: TRBD1
size: -
J: TRBJ1-4
V: TRBV5-4
CDR3: CASRTTGTGEEKLFF
DNA: TGTGCCAGCAGGACTACCGGGACAGGGGAAGAAAAACTGTTTTTT

D: -
size: -
J: TRBJ1-2
V: TRBV12-5
CDR3: CASGLVTSSYGYTF
DNA: TGTGCTAGTGGTTTGGTAACGTCGAGTTATGGCTACACCTTC

D: TRBD1
size: -
J: TRBJ1-2
V: TRBV28
CDR3: CASSSGQGAAYGYTF
DNA: TGTGCCAGCAGTTCCGGACAGGGGGCCGCCTATGGCTACACCTTC

D: -
size: -
J: TRBJ1-1
V: TRBV5-1
CDR3: CASSLDRMNTEAFF
DNA: TGCGCCAGCAGCCTCGACAGAATGAACACTGAAGCTTTCTTT

D: -
size: -
J: TRBJ2-7
V: TRBV29-1
CDR3: CSVLISARYEQYF
DNA: TGCAGCGTCCTAATCTCGGCGAGGTACGAGCAGTACTTC

D: -
size: -
J: TRBJ2-3
V: TRBV5-4
CDR3: CASSNRGTDTQYF
DNA: TGTGCCAGCAGCAACCGAGGGACAGATACGCAGTATTTT

D: TRBD1
size: -
J: TRBJ2-7
V: TRBV9
CDR3: CASSGQGEPTYEQYF
DNA: TGTGCCAGCAGCGGACAGGGGGAACCTACCTACGAGCAGTACTTC

D: TRBD1
size: -
J: TRBJ2-1
V: TRBV3-1/TRBV3-2
CDR3: CASSGTQMGQGELFF
DNA: TGTGCCAGCAGCGGTACCCAGATGGGACAGGGGGAACTGTTCTTC

D: -
size: -
J: TRBJ2-3
V: TRBV6-4
CDR3: CASSEFWTAGPIPTDTQYF
DNA: TGTGCCAGCAGTGAATTTTGGACAGCAGGACCCATACCCACAGATACGCAGTATTTT

D: -
size: -
J: TRBJ2-7
V: TRBV28
CDR3: CASSLLGAGYEQYF
DNA: TGTGCCAGCAGTTTATTAGGGGCGGGATACGAGCAGTACTTC

D: -
size: -
J: TRBJ1-1
V: TRBV2
CDR3: CASSQGKNTEAFF
DNA: TGTGCCAGCAGTCAGGGCAAGAACACTGAAGCTTTCTTT

D: TRBD1
size: -
J: TRBJ2-7
V: TRBV6-5
CDR3: CASRPTGTGDYEQYF
DNA: TGTGCCAGCAGACCCACCGGGACAGGGGACTACGAGCAGTACTTC

D: TRBD1
size: -
J: TRBJ1-5
V: TRBV7-9
CDR3: CASSAAGTGGREKKPQHF
DNA: TGTGCCAGCAGCGCCGCCGGGACAGGGGGGAGGGAAAAAAAGCCCCAGCATTTT

D: -
size: few
J: TRBJ1-4
V: TRBV7-9
CDR3: CASSPLEKLFF
DNA: TGTGCCAGCAGCCCACTAGAAAAACTGTTTTTT

D: TRBD2
size: -
J: TRBJ2-3
V: TRBV9
CDR3: CASSEGSGGDTDTQYF
DNA: TGTGCCAGCAGCGAGGGTAGCGGGGGGGACACAGATACGCAGTATTTT

D: -
size: -
J: TRBJ1-2
V: TRBV14
CDR3: CASSHMRAYGYTF
DNA: TGTGCCAGCAGCCATATGCGGGCTTATGGCTACACCTTC

D: -
size: -
J: TRBJ2-3
V: TRBV29-1
CDR3: CSVAPRFTDTQYF
DNA: TGCAGCGTTGCACCTCGGTTCACAGATACGCAGTATTTT

D: TRBD1
size: once
J: TRBJ2-7
V: TRBV12-3/TRBV12-4
CDR3: CASSQTGVHEQYF
DNA: TGTGCCAGCAGTCAGACAGGGGTCCACGAGCAGTACTTC

D: TRBD1
size: -
J: TRBJ2-1
V: TRBV7-9
CDR3: CASSKGRQGSSYNEQFF
DNA: TGTGCCAGCAGCAAAGGCCGACAGGGTAGCTCCTACAATGAGCAGTTCTTC

D: TRBD1
size: -
J: TRBJ1-1
V: TRBV3-1/TRBV3-2
CDR3: CASSPRGRETEAFF
DNA: TGTGCCAGCAGCCCCAGGGGGCGTGAGACTGAAGCTTTCTTT

D: TRBD1
size: -
J: TRBJ2-7
V: TRBV19
CDR3: CASRAMDQGAYEQYF
DNA: TGTGCCAGTAGGGCTATGGACCAGGGGGCCTACGAGCAGTACTTC

D: TRBD2
size: -
J: TRBJ2-1
V: TRBV5-1
CDR3: CASTLAGGFSYNEQFF
DNA: TGCGCCAGCACACTAGCGGGAGGCTTCTCCTACAATGAGCAGTTCTTC

D: -
size: -
J: TRBJ1-5
V: TRBV5-1
CDR3: CASSPGSGNNQPQHF
DNA: TGCGCCAGCAGTCCGGGGTCGGGCAACAATCAGCCCCAGCATTTT